One sample yielded the 10 T cell receptor beta chains listed below, sequenced in a study of vaccination and CD4 T cells after COVID-19 (dated 2022 in TCRdb). Libraries were made using PCR. The data were produced on an Illumina iSeq 100. DNA from cultured CD4+ T cells was subjected to TCR sequencing with the Oncomine TCR Beta short-read assay at the Johns Hopkins FTIC core. TCRdb trimmed public reads at Q25 via fastp, called clones via MiXCR and kept in-frame beta chains. All rows with the same CDR3 protein become a single entry with the most common DNA and genes. This sample gives about 20,000 distinct CDR3 sequences in total; about 50% of them show up just once. 7% to 8.5% of the sample is in the top ten clones. For these TCRs, the target antigens are not known. In the paper's terms, the treatment or condition label means: approximately 10-day PBMC culture with coronavirus spike peptide pools or control peptides (ViraFEST assay).

The specimen comprised CD4+ T cells from blood, cultured in vitro, sampled before SARS-CoV-2 vaccination. Every receptor here comes from a human donor who had recovered from COVID-19.

The J gene is TRBJ2-6, the V gene TRBV2; no clear D gene. V was trimmed by 5 bases and J by 4 bases, leaving 9 bases between them. CDR1 is SNHLY, CDR2 FYNNEI, per germline. The CDR3 covers 14 residues. CDR3 loop: CASSNTRGANVLTF. The CDR3 DNA follows: TGTGCCAGCAGTAACACCCGGGGGGCCAACGTCCTGACTTTC.

The J gene is TRBJ2-7, the V gene TRBV30; D ambiguous. The CDR3 length is 12 residues. V was cut by 0 bases and J by 0 bases, with 3 bases left in between. Looked up from germline, CDR1 is GTSNPN and CDR2 is SVGIG (reference sequence). For the CDR3, the DNA is TGTGCCTGGAGTGTCAGCTCCTACGAGCAGTACTTC. It specifies CAWSVSSYEQYF. The full variable domain, completed using reference TRBV30 and TRBJ2-7, is SQTIHQWPATLVQPVGSPLSLECTVEGTSNPNLYWYRQAAGRGLQLLFYSVGIGQISSEVPQNLSASRPQDRQFILSSKKLLLSDSGFYLCAWSVSSYEQYFGPGTRLTVT.

This clonotype was counted only a few times. The V call is TRBV20-1, the J call TRBJ1-5, with 7 bases lining up with TRBD1. Per germline, CDR1 DFQATT and CDR2 SNEGSKA (reference sequence). The CDR3 is made up of 16 amino acids. J lost 3 bases, V lost 1 base, and 9 bases had no gene match. This CDR3 reads CSARGPGQTSNQPQHF. The CDR3 coding sequence is TGCAGTGCTAGAGGACCGGGACAGACTTCCAATCAGCCCCAGCATTTT.

The V call is TRBV7-2, the J call TRBJ2-1; no clear D gene. Per the germline V gene, CDR1 is SGHTA and CDR2 is FQGNSA. This CDR3 has 15 amino acids. The germline V and J ends were trimmed by 3 bases and 9 bases, with 18 bases remaining between them. DNA for the CDR3: TGTGCCAGCAGCTTGATATGGGAAGGATTCAGTGAGCAGTTCTTC. It encodes CASSLIWEGFSEQFF.

The rearrangement joins TRBV20-1 to TRBJ2-6, with D possibly being TRBD2 (7 bases). This CDR3 is built from 16 residues. The V end was cut by 3 bases, the J end by 2 bases, with 14 bases between. CDR1 is DFQATT and CDR2 is SNEGSKA in the germline V gene (reference sequence). The CDR3 sequence: CSASTGAGAGANVLTF. The CDR3 DNA is TGCAGTGCTAGCACGGGGGCGGGAGCTGGGGCCAACGTCCTGACTTTC.

V usage is TRBV7-9 and J usage is TRBJ2-7, with 9 bases that match TRBD1. Germline CDR1 is SEHNR and CDR2 is FQNEAQ (reference sequence). The CDR3 has 14 residues. Losses at the gene ends were 4 bases for V and 1 base for J; bases not matched to a gene: 2. The CDR3 protein is CASSSGTGSYEQYF. The CDR3 nucleotides are TGTGCCAGCAGCTCCGGGACAGGGTCCTACGAGCAGTACTTC.

This clonotype was counted only a few times. This chain joins TRBV7-2 and TRBJ2-5; 7 bases are a match to TRBD2. CDR1 SGHTA and CDR2 FQGNSA come from the germline V gene. CDR3 length: 15 amino acids. The trim removed 3 bases at V and 5 bases at J, leaving 9 bases unmatched. CDR3 nucleotide sequence: TGTGCCAGCAGCTTGAGCGGGACTACTGGCGAGACCCAGTACTTC. It translates to CASSLSGTTGETQYF.

This clonotype has just a few counts. The chain employs TRBV7-9 and TRBJ1-2; D perhaps matches TRBD1 (5 bases). Germline-derived CDR1 and CDR2 are SEHNR and FQNEAQ (reference sequence). CDR3 length: 12 amino acids. V gave up 5 bases and J gave up 6 bases, with 10 bases separating them. Here the CDR3 DNA reads TGTGCCAGCAGCACGACAGATCATGGCTACACCTTC. It codes for CASSTTDHGYTF.

This chain uses TRBV20-1 with TRBJ2-7; D possibly corresponds to TRBD2 (6 bases). This CDR3 contains 13 residues. Germline V CDR1 and CDR2: DFQATT, SNEGSKA (reference sequence). The V and J ends lost 0 bases and 5 bases respectively, with 11 bases between them. The CDR3 spells CSARDSGEDEQYF. CDR3 DNA: TGCAGTGCTAGAGACTCGGGGGAGGACGAGCAGTACTTC.

The J gene is TRBJ1-1, the V gene TRBV7-7, with a tentative D call TRBD1 (5 bases). Germline-derived CDR1 and CDR2 are SSHAT and FNYEAQ (reference sequence). This CDR3 has 14 amino acids. V lost 5 bases, J lost 4 bases, and 14 bases lay in between. For the CDR3, the DNA is TGTGCCAGCAGCCCGGGACGGGGGAGCACTGAAGCTTTCTTT. Translated, it gives CASSPGRGSTEAFF. Variable domain in full (rest from reference TRBV7-7 and TRBJ1-1): GAGVSQSPRYKVTKRGQDVTLRCDPISSHATLYWYQQALGQGPEFLTYFNYEAQPDKSGLPSDRFSAERPEGSISTLTIQRTEQRDSAMYRCASSPGRGSTEAFFGQGTRLTVV.